The clone carrying this T cell receptor beta chain came up a few times. Its specificity is unknown. This sample is part of a study of identical twins. V lost 3 bases to trimming and J lost 0 bases; unmatched junction nucleotides: 10. Per germline, CDR1 MDHEN and CDR2 SYDVKM. CDR3 size: 17 residues. Regarding the study as a whole: A cross-sectional statistical analysis, not follow-up of the same donors, supported the conclusions. The models systematically underestimated how much out-of-frame TCR alpha was shared in monozygotic twins.

A single record per CDR3 protein comes from TCRdb applying MiXCR to the 5' RACE reads. The sample carries approximately 630,000 distinct CDR3 sequences, just over 7% recorded once. The same specimen was also included in a second study, on yellow fever vaccine responses in identical twins.

The chain couples TRBV28 to TRBJ2-7, with 8 nucleotides matching TRBD1. This TCR derives from a woman between 18 and 30 years old in good health. The sample was PBMCs. The chain's CDR3 is CASSFRQGAPSSYEQYV. The CDR3, as DNA: TGTGCCAGCAGTTTTAGGCAGGGGGCTCCTAGCTCCTACGAGCAGTACGTC.